These 29 T cell receptor beta chains originate from one sample sequenced in a study of cytomegalovirus exposure and HLA in healthy donors. Only in-frame clones appear in the TCRdb table, and some are missing; sequencing was by immunoSEQ multiplex PCR. The repertoire holds 250,000 to 400,000 clones, with 70% to 90% as singletons. Source material: PBMCs. The receptors were sampled from a man between 25 and 39 years old in good health and CMV-seronegative.

The V and J genes are TRBV4-2 and TRBJ1-1; D not resolved. The CDR3 has 17 amino acids. The germline V gene encodes CDR1 LGHNA and CDR2 YNFKEQ. V was pared by 0 bases and J by 0 bases, with 14 bases between. The DNA of the CDR3 is TGTGCCAGCAGCCAAGAAATTTTTGGACTGATGAACACTGAAGCTTTCTTT. It specifies CASSQEIFGLMNTEAFF.

This clone showed up just once. This chain links TRBV5-1 with TRBJ2-1; a weak D match, TRBD1 (6 bases). CDR3 size: 15 residues. Germline-derived CDR1 and CDR2 are SGHRS and YFSETQ. Trimming pared 4 bases from V and 9 bases from J, leaving 20 bases between. The CDR3, as DNA: TGCGCCAGCAGCGAAGGACACGGGACATCGGGTGAGCAGTTCTTC. As protein: CASSEGHGTSGEQFF.

The chain joins TRBV15 to TRBJ2-3, with a tentative D call TRBD2 (6 bases). Germline values: CDR1 LNHNV, CDR2 YYDKDF (reference sequence). CDR3 length equals 16 residues. Trimming pared 3 bases from V and 4 bases from J, leaving 17 bases between. DNA for the CDR3: TGTGCCACCAGCAGTGCACCGGGACTCCACCCAGATACGCAGTATTTT. Protein: CATSSAPGLHPDTQYF.

The genes are TRBV6-1 and TRBJ2-7, with D tentatively TRBD1 (5 bases). Germline CDR1 MNHNS, CDR2 SASEGT. Trimming removed 6 bases at V and 3 bases at J, with 15 bases between. CDR3 length: 14 amino acids. Here the CDR3 reads CASRPSKGRYEQYF. The CDR3 DNA is TGTGCCAGCAGGCCCTCCAAGGGGCGCTACGAGCAGTACTTC.

The chain couples TRBV5-4 to TRBJ2-7; TRBD2 matches 11 bases. The CDR3 has 16 amino acids. J gave up 7 bases and V 4 bases, and 13 bases lay outside the gene matches. Germline lookup yields CDR1 SGHNT and CDR2 YYREEE (reference sequence). The CDR3: CASSRTSGGPLVEQYF. DNA for the CDR3: TGTGCCAGCAGCCGAACTAGCGGGGGTCCCCTTGTGGAGCAGTACTTC.

The chain links TRBV4-1 to TRBJ2-7; a possible D gene is TRBD1 (5 bases). CDR1 and CDR2 (germline): MGHRA, YSYEKL. The CDR3 is 17 residues long. Trimming pared 2 bases from V and 1 base from J, leaving 18 bases between. CDR3 sequence (DNA): TGCGCCAGCAGCCAACTCCTAACAGGTGAACTTTCCTACGAGCAGTACTTC. It is translated as CASSQLLTGELSYEQYF.

This sequence joins TRBV6-5 and TRBJ1-2, with D uncertain. Trimming cost V 2 bases and J 7 bases, with 8 bases left between them. CDR1 is MNHEY, CDR2 SVGAGI, per germline. The CDR3 is made up of 12 amino acids. CDR3 in DNA: TGTGCCAGCAGTTACCCGAGTGGTGGCTACACCTTC. Translating it yields CASSYPSGGYTF.

The J gene is TRBJ2-1, the V gene TRBV9; no firm D call. The CDR3 covers 14 residues. CDR1 SGDLS and CDR2 YYNGEE come from the germline V gene. Trimming stripped 4 bases from V and 0 bases from J, with 8 bases between. The CDR3 reads CASSHISSYNEQFF. In DNA form, the CDR3 reads TGTGCCAGCAGCCACATTTCCTCCTACAATGAGCAGTTCTTC.

The chain is built from TRBV19 and TRBJ2-1; D is possibly TRBD2 (7 bases). The CDR3 consists of 15 residues. Germline V gene data show CDR1 as LNHDA and CDR2 as SQIVND (reference sequence). V lost 5 bases and J lost 1, with 12 bases in between. The CDR3 loop is CASSRAGASYNEQFF. CDR3 DNA: TGTGCCAGTAGTCGGGCGGGGGCTTCCTACAATGAGCAGTTCTTC.

This clone has only a few counts. The CDR3 bases are TGTGCCAGCAGTGCCCGGGGTGGCTATGGCTACACCTTC. It encodes CASSARGGYGYTF. The chain links TRBV2 to TRBJ1-2; D call uncertain. Deletions cut 4 bases from V and 4 bases from J, with 10 bases between. In germline, CDR1 is SNHLY, CDR2 FYNNEI. This CDR3 comprises 13 residues.

This clone was seen once. The chain is built from TRBV15 and TRBJ2-7, with TRBD1 matching over 8 bases. Germline trimming cut 5 bases from V and 5 bases from J; bases unmatched to any gene: 8. Germline values: CDR1 LNHNV, CDR2 YYDKDF (reference sequence). The length of the CDR3 is 14 residues. CDR3 coding DNA: TGTGCCACCAGCGGGGCAGGGGGCTTGGACGAGCAGTACTTC. Translated, it gives CATSGAGGLDEQYF.

V and J are TRBV6-5 and TRBJ1-5, with a weak D call TRBD1 (6 bases). With 5 bases removed from V and 4 bases from J, the gap between germline ends came to 15 bases. Germline CDR1 is MNHEY and CDR2 is SVGAGI. This CDR3 is 15 amino acids long. The CDR3 spells CASSTGIRANQPQHF. DNA for the CDR3: TGTGCCAGCAGTACAGGGATCCGCGCGAATCAGCCCCAGCATTTT.

The rearrangement links TRBV19 to TRBJ2-2; D may be TRBD1 (5 bases). CDR3 length: 14 amino acids. Germline V lookup: CDR1 LNHDA, CDR2 SQIVND (reference sequence). V was shortened by 3 bases and J by 7 bases, with 12 bases between the two germline ends. The CDR3 sequence is CASSIRQGDGELFF. The CDR3 nucleotides are TGTGCCAGTAGTATCCGCCAGGGCGACGGGGAGCTGTTTTTT.

The CDR3 protein is CASRGTSGTDTQYF. The CDR3 region has the DNA TGTGCCAGCCGAGGGACTAGCGGAACAGATACGCAGTATTTT. The chain joins TRBV2 to TRBJ2-3; 11 bases map to TRBD2. This CDR3 comprises 14 residues. Trimming took 8 bases from V and 3 from J; bases not matched to a gene: 4. Germline CDR1 and CDR2: SNHLY and FYNNEI. Filled out from reference TRBV2 and TRBJ2-3, the complete variable domain reads EPEVTQTPSHQVTQMGQEVILRCVPISNHLYFYWYRQILGQKVEFLVSFYNNEISEKSEIFDDQFSVERPDGSNFTLKIRSTKLEDSAMYFCASRGTSGTDTQYFGPGTRLTVL.

The CDR3 is CASSVPGLAAEQFF. In DNA, the CDR3 is TGTGCCAGCAGCGTTCCGGGACTAGCGGCGGAGCAGTTCTTC. The chain carries TRBV9 and TRBJ2-1; 11 nucleotides line up with TRBD2. J was trimmed by 10 bases and V by 2 bases; bases with no gene match: 5. Germline CDR1 is SGDLS and CDR2 is YYNGEE. This CDR3 region has 14 residues.

V gene TRBV7-2 combines with J gene TRBJ1-4; D unresolved. This CDR3 has 15 amino acids. The germline V and J ends were trimmed by 5 bases and 0 bases, with 10 bases remaining between them. Germline V gives CDR1 SGHTA, CDR2 FQGNSA. The CDR3 loop reads CASSLTKTTNEKLFF. The CDR3 DNA follows: TGTGCCAGCAGCCTAACCAAAACAACTAATGAAAAACTGTTTTTT.

This clone was picked up a small number of times. This rearrangement joins TRBV5-5 to TRBJ2-7; tentative D call: TRBD2 (5 bases). CDR3 size: 15 residues. V gave up 5 bases and J gave up 0 bases, with 15 bases separating them. Looked up from germline, CDR1 is SGHKS and CDR2 is YYEKEE (reference sequence). CDR3 coding DNA: TGTGCCAGCAGACAAGGAGGACTGGCCTCCTACGAGCAGTACTTC. Its translation: CASRQGGLASYEQYF.

The chain combines TRBV6-1 with TRBJ2-3; maybe TRBD2 (6 bases). Germline CDR1 and CDR2: MNHNS and SASEGT. With 4 bases removed from V and 2 bases from J, the gap between germline ends came to 16 bases. The CDR3 runs to 16 residues. The CDR3 here is CASSGGSAGYTDTQYF. The CDR3 DNA reads TGTGCCAGCAGTGGGGGTTCGGCGGGGTACACAGATACGCAGTATTTT.

CDR3 loop: CASSLGQGLIQNIQYF. In DNA form, the CDR3 reads TGTGCCAGCAGCCTTGGACAGGGGTTGATACAAAACATTCAGTACTTC. The chain is built from TRBV5-8 and TRBJ2-4; TRBD1 matches 9 bases. There are 16 residues in the CDR3. Germline V lookup: CDR1 SGHTS, CDR2 YDEGEE. V was clipped by 4 bases and J by 5 bases; unmatched bases: 10. Combining the CDR3 with reference TRBV5-8 and TRBJ2-4 gives the whole variable domain EAGVTQSPTHLIKTRGQQATLRCSPISGHTSVYWYQQALGLGLQFLLWYDEGEERNRGNFPPRFSGRQFPNYSSELNVNALELEDSALYLCASSLGQGLIQNIQYFGAGTRLSVL.

A single count supports this clone. V usage is TRBV25-1 and J usage is TRBJ1-2, with D unclear. Trimming shortened V by 3 bases and J by 4 bases, and 9 bases separated the two germline ends. Germline lookup yields CDR1 MGHDK and CDR2 SYGVNS. The CDR3 has 13 residues. The CDR3 loop is CASSDNSFYGYTF. In DNA form, the CDR3 reads TGTGCCAGCAGTGACAACAGTTTCTATGGCTACACCTTC.

The CDR3 spells CASSQDRGPNSYEQYF. The CDR3 DNA follows: TGCGCCAGCAGCCAAGATAGGGGGCCTAACTCCTACGAGCAGTACTTC. The genes are TRBV4-3 and TRBJ2-7; 7 bases fit TRBD1. Germline-derived CDR1 and CDR2 are LGHNA and YSLEER. CDR3 length equals 16 residues. The V segment lost 0 bases and the J segment 0 bases; nucleotides outside the gene matches: 5.

A few counts support this clone. V is TRBV18 and J is TRBJ2-7; perhaps TRBD2 as D (5 bases). The CDR3 sequence is 13 residues long. The V gene's germline CDR1 is KGHSH and CDR2 LQKENI. V was clipped by 5 bases and J by 6 bases, with 14 bases between them. The CDR3 loop reads CASSGLAGTEQYF. In nucleotides, the CDR3 is TGTGCCAGCTCAGGCCTAGCTGGAACCGAGCAGTACTTC.

The chain employs TRBV6-6 and TRBJ2-7, with D tentatively TRBD2 (6 bases). V was cut by 8 bases and J by 4 bases, with 18 bases left in between. The CDR3 length is 14 residues. CDR1 is MNHNY and CDR2 is SVGAGI in the germline V gene (reference sequence). CDR3 nucleotides: TGTGCCAGCGGCGGCTGGGGAGGATCATACGAGCAGTACTTC. It yields the protein CASGGWGGSYEQYF.

The rearrangement links TRBV7-9 to TRBJ1-1; D gene unclear. The germline V gene has CDR1 SEHNR and CDR2 FQNEAQ (reference sequence). The CDR3 runs to 14 residues. Deletions cut 3 bases from V and 2 bases from J, with 10 bases between. In DNA, the CDR3 is TGTGCCAGCAGCTTGTCCAGTACAAACACTGAAGCTTTCTTT. Translating it yields CASSLSSTNTEAFF.

The chain employs TRBV2 and TRBJ2-3; maybe TRBD2 (7 bases). The CDR3 runs to 14 residues. Germline assignment: CDR1 SNHLY and CDR2 FYNNEI. Between the trimmed V and J ends, which lost 6 bases and 2 bases, there was a span of 12 bases. CDR3 amino acids: CASRGGQATDTQYF. The DNA for the CDR3 is TGTGCCAGCAGGGGGGGGCAGGCCACAGATACGCAGTATTTT. Supplemented by reference TRBV2 and TRBJ2-3, the full variable domain reads EPEVTQTPSHQVTQMGQEVILRCVPISNHLYFYWYRQILGQKVEFLVSFYNNEISEKSEIFDDQFSVERPDGSNFTLKIRSTKLEDSAMYFCASRGGQATDTQYFGPGTRLTVL.

This clone appeared a single time. The chain recombines TRBV6-6 with TRBJ2-7; 13 bases map to TRBD2. Unmatched junction bases numbered 7, after V lost 5 bases and J lost 3 bases. The CDR3 is made up of 16 amino acids. Germline V gives CDR1 MNHNY, CDR2 SVGAGI (reference sequence). CDR3 sequence: CASSPLTSGGFYEQYF. The CDR3 bases are TGTGCCAGCAGTCCGTTGACTAGCGGGGGGTTCTACGAGCAGTACTTC.

The V gene is TRBV5-1, the J gene TRBJ1-5, with a weak D call TRBD1 (6 bases). The germline V gene encodes CDR1 SGHRS and CDR2 YFSETQ. There are 16 residues in the CDR3. V lost 0 bases to trimming and J lost 3 bases, with 13 bases between them. The CDR3 coding sequence is TGCGCCAGCAGCTTGGGGGTCGGGGGGCCCAATCAGCCCCAGCATTTT. Encoded protein: CASSLGVGGPNQPQHF.

The genes are TRBV5-1 and TRBJ2-7, with 14 bases lining up with TRBD2. This CDR3 has 15 residues. V dropped 3 bases and J dropped 5; count of bases not matched to a gene: 4. The germline CDR1 and CDR2 sequences are SGHRS and YFSETQ. The CDR3 DNA reads as TGCGCCAGCAGCTGGGGGACTAGCGGGGGCGACGAGCAGTACTTC. Its protein product is CASSWGTSGGDEQYF.

This chain links TRBV7-9 with TRBJ1-1; possibly TRBD1 for D (6 bases). Germline V gives CDR1 SEHNR, CDR2 FQNEAQ (reference sequence). This CDR3 is 15 amino acids long. V lost 1 base and J lost 0, with 9 bases in between. CDR3 protein: CASSLEDRLNTEAFF. CDR3 DNA sequence: TGTGCCAGCAGCTTAGAGGACAGATTGAACACTGAAGCTTTCTTT. Combining the CDR3 with reference TRBV7-9 and TRBJ1-1 gives the whole variable domain DTGVSQNPRHKITKRGQNVTFRCDPISEHNRLYWYRQTLGQGPEFLTYFQNEAQLEKSRLLSDRFSAERPKGSFSTLEIQRTEQGDSAMYLCASSLEDRLNTEAFFGQGTRLTVV.